Each of the 26 T cell receptor beta chains below was sequenced from the same sample in a study of T cell responses to AZD1222 COVID-19 vaccine. Method: immunoSEQ multiplex PCR; TCRdb's copy keeps in-frame clones and lacks some. The sample has roughly 87,000 clones, 88% seen once; the top ten hold 6.9%. The starting material was peripheral blood, obtained 28 days after the second AZD1222 dose. These receptors all come from an adult who received the AZD1222 COVID-19 vaccine.

The rearrangement uses TRBV7-2 and TRBJ2-1; TRBD2 matches at 12 bases. Losses at the gene ends were 3 bases for V and 7 bases for J; bases not matched to a gene: 7. The CDR3 consists of 16 residues. The V gene's germline CDR1 is SGHTA and CDR2 FQGNSA. CDR3 amino acids: CASSLTTSGSKNEQFF. CDR3 DNA sequence: TGTGCCAGCAGCTTGACGACTAGCGGGAGTAAAAATGAGCAGTTCTTC.

V and J are TRBV4-3 and TRBJ2-3; perhaps TRBD2 as D (6 bases). Trimming stripped 6 bases from V and 2 bases from J, with 21 bases between. The CDR3 contains 17 residues. CDR1 is LGHNA and CDR2 is YSLEER in the germline V gene. In DNA, the CDR3 is TGCGCCAGCAGGAGGTCGCGGCTAGCGAGAACCACAGATACGCAGTATTTT. Translated: CASRRSRLARTTDTQYF.

The chain couples TRBV11-2 to TRBJ2-7, with TRBD2 identical over 11 bases. The length of the CDR3 is 15 residues. V lost 6 bases and J lost 2; bases outside the gene matches: 6. CDR1 and CDR2 from the germline V gene are SGHAT and FQNNGV. CDR3 in DNA: TGTGCCAGCAGGTTACTTAGCGGGAGGGCCTACGAGCAGTACTTC. Translated: CASRLLSGRAYEQYF.

V gene TRBV30 combines with J gene TRBJ2-1; 10 bases are shared with TRBD2. This CDR3 region has 12 residues. Germline V gives CDR1 GTSNPN, CDR2 SVGIG (reference sequence). The CDR3 reads CASGRSYNEQFF. The DNA for the CDR3 is TGTGCTAGCGGGAGGTCATACAATGAGCAGTTCTTC.

This clone was seen only a few times. The chain is built from TRBV5-1 and TRBJ2-7, with 10 bases that match TRBD2. J lost 0 bases, V lost 0 bases, and 9 bases had no gene match. The CDR3 contains 18 residues. Germline values: CDR1 SGHRS, CDR2 YFSETQ. The CDR3 region has the DNA TGCGCCAGCAGCTTGGTAGCGGGAGGTTACGAAAGCTCCTACGAGCAGTACTTC. Translated, it gives CASSLVAGGYESSYEQYF.

This sequence joins TRBV7-9 and TRBJ1-4; unclear D gene. Per germline, CDR1 SEHNR and CDR2 FQNEAQ (reference sequence). Trimming took off 2 bases at V and 10 bases at J, with 14 bases between the two ends. This CDR3 is 14 amino acids long. DNA for the CDR3: TGTGCCAGCAGCTTAATAACGGGCCCGGGAAAACTGTTTTTT. Translation gives CASSLITGPGKLFF.

The chain uses TRBV19 and TRBJ2-7; no clear D gene. The germline CDR1 and CDR2 sequences are LNHDA and SQIVND (reference sequence). The germline V and J ends were trimmed by 1 base and 4 bases, with 8 bases remaining between them. The CDR3 is made up of 13 amino acids. CDR3 protein: CASSIGRTYEQYF. Here the CDR3 DNA reads TGTGCCAGTAGTATAGGTCGAACTTACGAGCAGTACTTC. Full variable domain (rest looked up from reference TRBV19 and TRBJ2-7): DGGITQSPKYLFRKEGQNVTLSCEQNLNHDAMYWYRQDPGQGLRLIYYSQIVNDFQKGDIAEGYSVSREKKESFPLTVTSAQKNPTAFYLCASSIGRTYEQYFGPGTRLTVT.

This chain links TRBV6-6 with TRBJ2-1; the D gene could be TRBD1 or TRBD2 (5 bases each). Trimming left V 4 bases short and J 4 bases short, with 14 bases between. Germline V gene lookup returns CDR1 MNHNY and CDR2 SVGAGI (reference sequence). The CDR3 spans 15 residues. The CDR3 coding sequence is TGTGCCAGCAGTTCTGCCAGGGAGTTATACAATGAGCAGTTCTTC. The encoded protein is CASSSARELYNEQFF.

The CDR3 coding sequence is TGTGCCAGCAGCTTAGCACAGGGGGACACAGATACGCAGTATTTT. Translation gives CASSLAQGDTDTQYF. This chain joins TRBV7-9 and TRBJ2-3; 8 nucleotides align to TRBD1. The CDR3 extends over 15 amino acids. Losses at the gene ends were 0 bases for V and 2 bases for J; bases not matched to a gene: 1. From germline, CDR1 is SEHNR and CDR2 FQNEAQ (reference sequence).

The genes are TRBV7-9 and TRBJ1-3; TRBD1 agrees at 11 bases. The J segment lost 0 bases and the V segment lost 1 base, leaving 2 bases of the junction unmatched. The CDR3 sequence is 17 residues long. In germline, CDR1 is SEHNR, CDR2 FQNEAQ (reference sequence). The CDR3 DNA is TGTGCCAGCAGCTTAGTCGGACAGGGGGCCTCTGGAAACACCATATATTTT. Translated: CASSLVGQGASGNTIYF.

This clone appeared once. This chain links TRBV7-5 with TRBJ1-2. TRBV7-5 is marked as a pseudogene. The CDR3 totals 18 residues. CDR3 sequence reads: CVRSRAVGGGQRYYGYTF. CDR3 in DNA: TGTGTCAGAAGCCGAGCGGTGGGGGGCGGGCAACGGTACTATGGCTACACCTTC.

V gene TRBV27 combines with J gene TRBJ2-7; 9 bases map to TRBD2. CDR1 is MNHEY and CDR2 is SMNVEV in the germline V gene (reference sequence). This CDR3 has 16 residues. The V segment lost 2 bases and the J segment 3 bases; nucleotides outside the gene matches: 8. This CDR3 is CASSLGYGTSSYEQYF. The DNA for the CDR3 is TGTGCCAGCAGTTTAGGGTATGGGACTAGCAGCTACGAGCAGTACTTC.

The chain combines TRBV7-9 with TRBJ2-5; D may correspond to TRBD1 or TRBD2 (5 bases each). The length of the CDR3 is 16 residues. Trimming took off 1 base at V and 3 bases at J, with 15 bases between the two ends. Germline V gives CDR1 SEHNR, CDR2 FQNEAQ (reference sequence). CDR3 amino acids: CASSLDLGGWEETQYF. The CDR3 DNA follows: TGTGCCAGCAGCTTAGATCTTGGGGGATGGGAAGAGACCCAGTACTTC.

The chain uses TRBV9 and TRBJ2-1, with 11 nucleotides matching TRBD2. Germline loops: CDR1 SGDLS, CDR2 YYNGEE. With 2 bases clipped from V and 8 bases from J, the junction kept 6 bases outside the gene matches. CDR3 size: 15 residues. CDR3 region: CASSVGSGRAYEQFF. In DNA, the CDR3 is TGTGCCAGCAGCGTTGGTAGCGGGAGGGCCTATGAGCAGTTCTTC.

The chain has TRBV28 and TRBJ1-2; possibly TRBD1 for D (6 bases). The V end was cut by 3 bases, the J end by 5 bases, with 10 bases between. Germline V lookup: CDR1 MDHEN, CDR2 SYDVKM. The CDR3 length is 13 residues. The CDR3 region is CASSFGGAYGYTF. The CDR3, as DNA: TGTGCCAGCAGTTTCGGGGGGGCGTATGGCTACACCTTC.

The V and J genes are TRBV18 and TRBJ1-3, with TRBD1 matching over 7 bases. With 2 bases clipped from V and 4 bases from J, the junction kept 5 bases outside the gene matches. This CDR3 has 15 amino acids. Germline CDR1 reads KGHSH; CDR2 reads LQKENI. CDR3 loop: CASSPALDRGNTIYF. DNA of the CDR3: TGTGCCAGCTCACCAGCTTTGGACAGGGGAAACACCATATATTTT.

This clone was found a few times. The chain links TRBV6-5 to TRBJ2-7; a weak D match, TRBD1 (5 bases). In germline, CDR1 is MNHEY, CDR2 SVGAGI. CDR3 length: 15 residues. Trimming pared 0 bases from V and 0 bases from J, leaving 9 bases between. DNA of the CDR3: TGTGCCAGCAGTTACTCCGGACACTTCTCCTACGAGCAGTACTTC. Encoded protein: CASSYSGHFSYEQYF.

The table lists this clone with a count of one. This chain joins TRBV10-2 and TRBJ2-2; 11 positions agree with TRBD2. The CDR3 spans 16 residues. Germline loops: CDR1 WSHSY, CDR2 SAAADI. V was pared by 6 bases and J by 1 base, with 4 bases of the junction left unmatched. The CDR3 region is CASRLAGVGNTGELFF. The CDR3 region has the DNA TGCGCCAGCAGACTAGCGGGAGTAGGGAACACCGGGGAGCTGTTTTTT.

This chain uses TRBV6-6 with TRBJ1-1, with D possibly matching TRBD1 (5 bases). Per germline, CDR1 MNHNY and CDR2 SVGAGI (reference sequence). The CDR3 consists of 15 residues. Trimming removed 2 bases from V and 2 bases from J, with 12 bases in between. The CDR3 here is CASSYGGGVNTEAFF. CDR3 coding DNA: TGTGCCAGCAGTTACGGGGGTGGGGTTAACACTGAAGCTTTCTTT.

The V and J genes are TRBV25-1 and TRBJ1-2; 7 bases are shared with TRBD1. The J segment lost 2 bases and the V segment lost 3 bases, leaving 9 bases of the junction unmatched. CDR1 MGHDK and CDR2 SYGVNS come from the germline V gene. This CDR3 has 16 amino acids. CDR3 DNA sequence: TGTGCCAGCAGTGACCCAACCACGGGACAGAACTATGGCTACACCTTC. It is translated as CASSDPTTGQNYGYTF.

The gene calls are TRBV18 and TRBJ2-3, with 9 bases fitting TRBD2. V gave up 10 bases and J gave up 6 bases; unmatched junction bases: 11. In germline, CDR1 is KGHSH, CDR2 LQKENI. The CDR3 runs to 14 residues. The CDR3 sequence is CATSEIAGVDTQYF. For the CDR3, the DNA is TGTGCCACTTCTGAGATAGCGGGAGTTGATACGCAGTATTTT.

The genes are TRBV2 and TRBJ2-1; 8 bases agree with TRBD2. The CDR3 runs 16 residues. CDR1 and CDR2 (germline): SNHLY, FYNNEI. Losses at the gene ends were 8 bases for V and 8 bases for J; bases not matched to a gene: 17. Here the CDR3 DNA reads TGTGCCAGCGCCACACCCGGGACTAGAAGGACGCATGAGCAGTTCTTC. This encodes CASATPGTRRTHEQFF. Full variable domain (missing parts from reference TRBV2 and TRBJ2-1): EPEVTQTPSHQVTQMGQEVILRCVPISNHLYFYWYRQILGQKVEFLVSFYNNEISEKSEIFDDQFSVERPDGSNFTLKIRSTKLEDSAMYFCASATPGTRRTHEQFFGPGTRLTVL.

The rearrangement uses TRBV5-6 and TRBJ2-7; 9 nucleotides match TRBD1. The CDR3 contains 15 residues. Trimming removed 0 bases from V and 3 bases from J; junction bases left unmatched: 4. Germline V gene lookup returns CDR1 SGHDT and CDR2 YYEEEE. The CDR3 sequence is CASSLVGTGYYEQYF. CDR3 DNA: TGTGCCAGCAGCTTGGTCGGGACAGGGTACTACGAGCAGTACTTC.

The chain employs TRBV15 and TRBJ2-1; no reliable D call. Germline loops: CDR1 LNHNV, CDR2 YYDKDF (reference sequence). V lost 0 bases and J 6 bases, leaving 9 bases between the germline ends. The CDR3 is 14 amino acids. CDR3 nucleotide sequence: TGTGCCACCAGCAGAGAAAGGGTTGGCAATGAGCAGTTCTTC. Amino acids: CATSRERVGNEQFF.

This chain uses TRBV19 with TRBJ1-6; TRBD1 might be the D (5 bases). Trimming stripped 6 bases from V and 10 bases from J, with 16 bases between. CDR3 size: 14 residues. Germline CDR1 LNHDA, CDR2 SQIVND (reference sequence). CDR3 DNA sequence: TGTGCCAGTAGCGCGAACAGGTCACCCTCACCCCTCCACTTT. Encoded protein: CASSANRSPSPLHF.

The chain couples TRBV6-1 to TRBJ2-7, with D possibly matching TRBD2 (5 bases). With 1 base removed from V and 3 bases from J, the gap between germline ends came to 13 bases. From germline, CDR1 is MNHNS and CDR2 SASEGT. The CDR3 consists of 15 residues. The CDR3 loop is CASSEGTSAFYEQYF. CDR3 nucleotide sequence: TGTGCCAGCAGTGAAGGGACTTCAGCTTTCTACGAGCAGTACTTC.